This T cell receptor beta chain was obtained from a study of PD-1 blockade in classical Hodgkin lymphoma. Data came from immunoSEQ multiplex PCR; TCRdb stores just in-frame clones and leaves some out. The table has around 45,000 clones, roughly 70% seen once. The CDR3 length is 15 residues. CDR1 and CDR2 (germline): LGHNA, YSLEER. With 0 bases removed from V and 10 bases from J, the gap between germline ends came to 15 bases. No patient escaped relapse after autologous stem cell transplantation, and brentuximab vedotin exposure varied. The starting material was peripheral blood mononuclear cells (PBMCs), obtained before the second cycle of nivolumab. The clonotype originates from a human donor with classical Hodgkin lymphoma. The chain joins TRBV4-3 to TRBJ2-2, with D unclear. The CDR3 DNA reads as TGCGCCAGCAGCCAAGATCTACGGACGGCCTCGGAGCTGTTTTTT. The encoded protein is CASSQDLRTASELFF.